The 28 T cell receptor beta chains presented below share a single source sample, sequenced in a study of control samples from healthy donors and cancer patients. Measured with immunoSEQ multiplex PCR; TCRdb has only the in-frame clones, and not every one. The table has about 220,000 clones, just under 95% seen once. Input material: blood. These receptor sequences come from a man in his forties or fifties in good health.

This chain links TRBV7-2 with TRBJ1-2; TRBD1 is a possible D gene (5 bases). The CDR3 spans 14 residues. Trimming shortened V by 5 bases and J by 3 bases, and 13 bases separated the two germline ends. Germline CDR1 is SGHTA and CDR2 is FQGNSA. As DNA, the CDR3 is TGTGCCAGCAGCCCTTTGAGGGGTTACTATGGCTACACCTTC. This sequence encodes CASSPLRGYYGYTF.

The CDR3 coding sequence is TGTGCCAGCAGTGAAGCGGGCCGCTACACCTTC. Residues: CASSEAGRYTF. This chain connects TRBV2 to TRBJ1-2; D call uncertain. The CDR3 extends over 11 amino acids. The germline gives CDR1 SNHLY, CDR2 FYNNEI. V lost 0 bases and J lost 9, with 5 bases in between. Filled out from reference TRBV2 and TRBJ1-2, the complete variable domain reads EPEVTQTPSHQVTQMGQEVILRCVPISNHLYFYWYRQILGQKVEFLVSFYNNEISEKSEIFDDQFSVERPDGSNFTLKIRSTKLEDSAMYFCASSEAGRYTFGSGTRLTVV.

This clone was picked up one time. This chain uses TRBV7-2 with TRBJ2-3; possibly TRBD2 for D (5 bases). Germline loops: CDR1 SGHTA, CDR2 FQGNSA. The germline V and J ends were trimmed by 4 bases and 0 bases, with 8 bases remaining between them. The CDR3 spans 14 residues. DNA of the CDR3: TGTGCCAGCAGCTCCGGGGAAAGCACAGATACGCAGTATTTT. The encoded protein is CASSSGESTDTQYF.

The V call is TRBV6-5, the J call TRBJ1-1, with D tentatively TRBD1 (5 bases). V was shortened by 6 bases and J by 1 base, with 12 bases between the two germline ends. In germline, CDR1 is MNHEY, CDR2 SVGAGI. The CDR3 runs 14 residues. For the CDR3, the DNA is TGTGCCAGCAGCCGGGGACGGGAGAACACTGAAGCTTTCTTT. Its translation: CASSRGRENTEAFF.

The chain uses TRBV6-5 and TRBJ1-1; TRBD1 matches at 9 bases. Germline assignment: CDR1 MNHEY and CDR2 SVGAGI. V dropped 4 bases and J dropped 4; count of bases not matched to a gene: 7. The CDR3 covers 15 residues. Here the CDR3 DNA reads TGTGCCAGCAGTTCGAAACAGGGGGCGAGCACTGAAGCTTTCTTT. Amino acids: CASSSKQGASTEAFF.

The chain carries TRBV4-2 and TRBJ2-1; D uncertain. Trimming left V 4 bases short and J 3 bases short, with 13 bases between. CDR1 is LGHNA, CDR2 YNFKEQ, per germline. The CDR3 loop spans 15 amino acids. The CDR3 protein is CASSREVTVYNEQFF. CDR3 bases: TGTGCCAGCAGCCGTGAAGTGACGGTCTACAATGAGCAGTTCTTC.

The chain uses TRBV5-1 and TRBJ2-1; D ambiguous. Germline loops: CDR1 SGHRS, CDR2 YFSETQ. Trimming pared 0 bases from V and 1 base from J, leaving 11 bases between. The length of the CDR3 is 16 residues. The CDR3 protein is CASSLGPSVSYNEQFF. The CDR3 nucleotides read TGCGCCAGCAGCTTGGGACCTTCAGTATCCTACAATGAGCAGTTCTTC.

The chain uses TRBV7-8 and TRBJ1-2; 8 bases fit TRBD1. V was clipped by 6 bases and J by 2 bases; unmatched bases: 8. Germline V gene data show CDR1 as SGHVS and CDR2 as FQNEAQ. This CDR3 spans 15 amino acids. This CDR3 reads CASSSGTGANYGYTF. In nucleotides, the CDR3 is TGTGCCAGCAGTTCCGGGACAGGCGCCAACTATGGCTACACCTTC.

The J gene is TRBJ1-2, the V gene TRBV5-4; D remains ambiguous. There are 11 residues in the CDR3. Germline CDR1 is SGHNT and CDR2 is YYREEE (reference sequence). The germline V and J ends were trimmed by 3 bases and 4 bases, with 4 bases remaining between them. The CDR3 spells CASSSIYGYTF. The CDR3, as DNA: TGTGCCAGCAGCTCCATCTATGGCTACACCTTC.

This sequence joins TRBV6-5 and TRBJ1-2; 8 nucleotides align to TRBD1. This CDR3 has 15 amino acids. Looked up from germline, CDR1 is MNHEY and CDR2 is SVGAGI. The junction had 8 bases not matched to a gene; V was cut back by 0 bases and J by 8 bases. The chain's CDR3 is CASSYSTGEFVGYTF. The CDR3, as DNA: TGTGCCAGCAGTTACTCGACAGGGGAATTCGTGGGCTACACCTTC.

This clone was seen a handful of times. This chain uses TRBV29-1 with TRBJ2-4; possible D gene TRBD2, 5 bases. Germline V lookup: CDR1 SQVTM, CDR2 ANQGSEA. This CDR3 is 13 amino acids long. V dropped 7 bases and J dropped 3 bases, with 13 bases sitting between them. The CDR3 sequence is CSAADGYKNIQYF. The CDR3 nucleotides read TGCAGCGCAGCGGACGGGTACAAAAACATTCAGTACTTC. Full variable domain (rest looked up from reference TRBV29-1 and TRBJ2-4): SAVISQKPSRDICQRGTSLTIQCQVDSQVTMMFWYRQQPGQSLTLIATANQGSEATYESGFVIDKFPISRPNLTFSTLTVSNMSPEDSSIYLCSAADGYKNIQYFGAGTRLSVL.

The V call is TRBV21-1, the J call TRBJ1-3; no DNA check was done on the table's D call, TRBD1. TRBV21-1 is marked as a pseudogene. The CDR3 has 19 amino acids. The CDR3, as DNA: TGTGCCAGCAGCAAAGGCAGACATACCCCTACCCGCTCTGGAAACACCATATATTTT. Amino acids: CASSKGRHTPTRSGNTIYF.

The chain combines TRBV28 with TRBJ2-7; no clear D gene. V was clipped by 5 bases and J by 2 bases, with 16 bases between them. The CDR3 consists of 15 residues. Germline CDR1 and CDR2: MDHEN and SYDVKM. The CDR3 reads CASSPSTRNPYEQYF. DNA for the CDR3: TGTGCCAGCAGTCCCTCGACCCGTAACCCCTACGAGCAGTACTTC.

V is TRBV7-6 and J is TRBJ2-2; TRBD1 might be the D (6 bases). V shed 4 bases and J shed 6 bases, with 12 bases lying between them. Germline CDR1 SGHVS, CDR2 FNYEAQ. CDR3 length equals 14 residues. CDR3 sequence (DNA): TGTGCCAGCAGCTCCGGACAGTCTGCCGGGGAGCTGTTTTTT. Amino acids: CASSSGQSAGELFF.

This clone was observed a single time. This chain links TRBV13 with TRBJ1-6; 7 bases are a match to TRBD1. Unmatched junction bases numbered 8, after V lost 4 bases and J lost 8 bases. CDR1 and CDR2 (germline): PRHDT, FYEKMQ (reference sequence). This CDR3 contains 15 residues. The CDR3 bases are TGTGCCAGCAGCTCTTCCCCCGGGACAGATTCACCCCTCCACTTT. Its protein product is CASSSSPGTDSPLHF.

The CDR3 region has the DNA TGCGCCAGCAGCCGGTCGGGACAGGGCACAGATACGCAGTATTTT. It yields the protein CASSRSGQGTDTQYF. The chain carries TRBV5-1 and TRBJ2-3; 8 bases match TRBD1. Germline-derived CDR1 and CDR2 are SGHRS and YFSETQ. The ends lost 4 bases at V and 1 base at J; junction bases unmatched: 5. This CDR3 spans 15 amino acids.

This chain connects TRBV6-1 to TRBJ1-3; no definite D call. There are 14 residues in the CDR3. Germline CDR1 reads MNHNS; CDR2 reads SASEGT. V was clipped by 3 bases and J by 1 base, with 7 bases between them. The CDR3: CASSERTSGNTIYF. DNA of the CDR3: TGTGCCAGCAGTGAGCGTACTTCTGGAAACACCATATATTTT.

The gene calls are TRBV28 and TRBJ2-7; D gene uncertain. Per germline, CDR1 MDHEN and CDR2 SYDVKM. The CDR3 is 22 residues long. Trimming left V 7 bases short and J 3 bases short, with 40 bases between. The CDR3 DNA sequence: TGTGCCAGCATGGTCGTATGGGGTCGCTGCGGCAGACCGTTTCCAACCCTCTACGAGCAGTACGTC. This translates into CASMVVWGRCGRPFPTLYEQYV.

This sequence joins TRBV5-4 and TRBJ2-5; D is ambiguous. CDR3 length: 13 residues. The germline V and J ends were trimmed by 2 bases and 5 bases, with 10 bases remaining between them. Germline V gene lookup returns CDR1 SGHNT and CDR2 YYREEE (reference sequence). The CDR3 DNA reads TGTGCCAGCAGCTTCGAGTGGTCCGAGACCCAGTACTTC. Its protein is CASSFEWSETQYF.

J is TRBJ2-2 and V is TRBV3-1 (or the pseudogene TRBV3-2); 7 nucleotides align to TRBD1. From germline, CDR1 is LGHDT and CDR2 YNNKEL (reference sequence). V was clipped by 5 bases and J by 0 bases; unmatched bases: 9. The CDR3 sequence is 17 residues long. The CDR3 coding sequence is TGTGCCAGCAGCTTAGCGACAGGGCTTACGAACACCGGGGAGCTGTTTTTT. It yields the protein CASSLATGLTNTGELFF.

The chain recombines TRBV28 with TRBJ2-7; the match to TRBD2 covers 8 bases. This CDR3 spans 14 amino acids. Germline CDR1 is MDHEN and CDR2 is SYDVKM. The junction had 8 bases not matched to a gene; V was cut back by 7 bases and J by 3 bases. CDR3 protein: CASMGGGTHYEQYF. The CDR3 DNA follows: TGTGCCAGCATGGGCGGGGGGACCCACTACGAGCAGTACTTC.

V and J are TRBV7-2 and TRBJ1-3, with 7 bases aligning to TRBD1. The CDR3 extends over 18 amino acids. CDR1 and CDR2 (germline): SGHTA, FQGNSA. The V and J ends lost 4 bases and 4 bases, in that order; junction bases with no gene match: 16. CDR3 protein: CASSYRDSRYGSGNTIYF. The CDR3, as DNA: TGTGCCAGCAGCTATCGGGACAGCCGTTATGGTTCGGGAAACACCATATATTTT.

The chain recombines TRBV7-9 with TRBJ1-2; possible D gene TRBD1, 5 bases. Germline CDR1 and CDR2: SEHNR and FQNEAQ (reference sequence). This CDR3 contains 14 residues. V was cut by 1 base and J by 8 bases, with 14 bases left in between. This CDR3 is CASSLEVGLGGYTF. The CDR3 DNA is TGTGCCAGCAGCTTAGAGGTGGGGCTGGGCGGCTACACCTTC.

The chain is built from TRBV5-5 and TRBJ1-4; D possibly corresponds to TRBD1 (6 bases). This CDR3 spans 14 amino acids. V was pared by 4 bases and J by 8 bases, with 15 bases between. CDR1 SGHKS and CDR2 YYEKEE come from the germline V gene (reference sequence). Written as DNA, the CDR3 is TGTGCCAGCAGCCCCGGTCAGGGGCCGGAAAAACTGTTTTTT. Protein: CASSPGQGPEKLFF.

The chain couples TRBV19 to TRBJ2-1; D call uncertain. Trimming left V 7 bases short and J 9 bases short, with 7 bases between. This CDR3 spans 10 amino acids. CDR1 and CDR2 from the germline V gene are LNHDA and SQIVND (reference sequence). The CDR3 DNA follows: TGTGCCAGTAATCTAGGTGAGCAGTTCTTC. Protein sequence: CASNLGEQFF.

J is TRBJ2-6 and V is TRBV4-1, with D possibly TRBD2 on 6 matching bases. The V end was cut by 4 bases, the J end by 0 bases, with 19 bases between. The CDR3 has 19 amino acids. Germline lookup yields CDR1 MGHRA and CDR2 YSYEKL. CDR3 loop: CASSPRDFTSFSGANVLTF. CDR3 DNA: TGCGCCAGCAGCCCCCGGGACTTCACATCTTTCTCTGGGGCCAACGTCCTGACTTTC.

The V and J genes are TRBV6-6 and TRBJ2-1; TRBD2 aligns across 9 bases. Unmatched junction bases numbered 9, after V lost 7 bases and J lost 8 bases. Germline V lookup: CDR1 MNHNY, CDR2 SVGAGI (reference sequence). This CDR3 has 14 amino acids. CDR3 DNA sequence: TGTGCCAGCACCGAGGGGACTAGCCGCCATGAGCAGTTCTTC. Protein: CASTEGTSRHEQFF.

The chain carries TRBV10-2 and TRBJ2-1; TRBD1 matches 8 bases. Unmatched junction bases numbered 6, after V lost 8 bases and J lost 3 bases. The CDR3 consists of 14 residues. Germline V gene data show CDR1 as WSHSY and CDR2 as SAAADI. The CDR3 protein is CASGYGQGYNEQFF. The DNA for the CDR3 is TGCGCCAGCGGGTACGGACAGGGCTACAATGAGCAGTTCTTC.